This passage covers 5 T cell receptor beta chains from one sample sequenced in a study of shared clonotypes between healthy human individuals. CD45RO negativity and positive selection for CCR7 defined naive CD8 cells, a population that excluded terminally differentiated effector memory CD45RA+ cells. The method was immunoSEQ multiplex PCR; TCRdb's version includes in-frame clones alone and lacks a portion of them. This sample has around 600,000 clones, with 85% to 95% found just once. Input material: naive CD8+ T cells sorted from blood. These receptors were collected from a woman in her twenties or thirties in good health.

CDR3 in amino acids: CASRDLLKNIQYF. The CDR3 DNA follows: TGCGCCAGCAGAGACCTGTTGAAAAACATTCAGTACTTC. This chain links TRBV5-1 with TRBJ2-4; D gene ambiguous. The CDR3 length is 13 residues. Between the trimmed V and J ends, which lost 5 bases and 4 bases, there was a span of 10 bases. Per germline, CDR1 SGHRS and CDR2 YFSETQ.

The J gene is TRBJ2-7, the V gene TRBV6-6; D could derive from TRBD1 or TRBD2 (5 bases each). The V and J ends lost 7 bases and 6 bases respectively, with 10 bases between them. Germline CDR1 reads MNHNY; CDR2 reads SVGAGI (reference sequence). This CDR3 is built from 11 residues. CDR3 coding DNA: TGTGCCAGCAAGAGGGGATCCGAGCAGTACTTC. Translation: CASKRGSEQYF.

This clone was recorded once. This chain uses TRBV23-1 with TRBJ2-7, with no clear D. TRBV23-1 is an ORF for which the function is uncertain. The CDR3 has 15 residues. V was clipped by 6 bases and J by 1 base, with 16 bases between them. The DNA for the CDR3 is TGCGCCAGCAGAAAGTATTGTGTGGGTTCCTACGAGCAGTACTTC. This sequence encodes CASRKYCVGSYEQYF.

On this clone itself: Other nucleotide sequences from this sample produce the same CDR3. This sequence joins TRBV27 and TRBJ2-5, with 12 bases that match TRBD2. V was pared by 6 bases and J by 5 bases, with 4 bases of the junction left unmatched. Germline values: CDR1 MNHEY, CDR2 SMNVEV (reference sequence). This CDR3 comprises 14 residues. CDR3 nucleotides: TGTGCCAGCAGCCTCGGGACTAGCGGGGAGACCCAGTACTTC. Amino acids: CASSLGTSGETQYF.

V is TRBV5-6 and J is TRBJ1-1; D is possibly TRBD1 (5 bases). V lost 2 bases, J lost 5 bases, and 10 bases lay in between. Germline CDR1 and CDR2: SGHDT and YYEEEE. The CDR3 has 13 residues. The DNA for the CDR3 is TGTGCCAGCAGCTTCGGAAGGGGTACTGAAGCTTTCTTT. Amino acids: CASSFGRGTEAFF.